A single sample gave rise to the 21 T cell receptor beta chains below, sequenced in a study of blood T cell repertoires in COVID-19 (dated by TCRdb to about 2020). The library came from the immunoSEQ multiplex PCR assay. This is the immuneACCESS table as TCRdb keeps it, with only in-frame sequences that have V and J called. A part of the clones is gone; compared with another copy, unresolved V genes explain less than half, and the rest is unexplained. The sample table contains approximately 120,000 clones; only one count was recorded for 86% of them. About 5.4% of the sample rests with the top ten. The specimen was peripheral blood. These TCRs come from a human donor in a cohort sampled during active COVID-19.

The chain carries TRBV19 and TRBJ2-6; D gene unclear. Trimming shortened V by 1 base and J by 0 bases, and 4 bases separated the two germline ends. The CDR3 sequence is 15 residues long. The germline gives CDR1 LNHDA, CDR2 SQIVND (reference sequence). CDR3 sequence: CASSIVSSGANVLTF. For the CDR3, the DNA is TGTGCCAGTAGTATAGTCAGCTCTGGGGCCAACGTCCTGACTTTC.

This chain joins TRBV19 and TRBJ2-3; a weak D match, TRBD2 (6 bases). The CDR3 extends over 17 amino acids. The germline gives CDR1 LNHDA, CDR2 SQIVND (reference sequence). V was clipped by 2 bases and J by 6 bases, with 21 bases between them. The CDR3 nucleotides are TGTGCCAGTAGTATATCCGCCTTTGGCGGGACCGGGGATACGCAGTATTTT. Protein product: CASSISAFGGTGDTQYF.

The chain uses TRBV19 and TRBJ1-1, with a tentative D call TRBD1 (5 bases). Germline-derived CDR1 and CDR2 are LNHDA and SQIVND (reference sequence). This CDR3 has 12 residues. V lost 5 bases to trimming and J lost 7 bases, with 11 bases between them. The CDR3 sequence is CASSLGGGEAFF. The CDR3 bases are TGTGCCAGTAGTCTCGGGGGGGGTGAAGCTTTCTTT.

The J gene is TRBJ1-1, the V gene TRBV5-6, with 9 bases fitting TRBD1. CDR1 is SGHDT, CDR2 YYEEEE, per germline. The CDR3 extends over 15 amino acids. V shed 0 bases, J shed 6 bases, and the junction held 6 bases outside the gene matches. CDR3: CASSLDWTGDSEAFF. CDR3 DNA: TGTGCCAGCAGCTTGGACTGGACAGGGGATTCTGAAGCTTTCTTT.

The V gene is TRBV30, the J gene TRBJ2-7, with TRBD1 identical over 11 bases. The length of the CDR3 is 14 residues. Germline CDR1 GTSNPN, CDR2 SVGIG (reference sequence). V lost 6 bases and J lost 2; bases outside the gene matches: 6. The DNA of the CDR3 is TGTGCCTGCCAATGGACAGGGGGCACCTACGAGCAGTACTTC. Its translation: CACQWTGGTYEQYF.

The J gene is TRBJ2-1, the V gene TRBV5-1, with 7 bases fitting TRBD2. The trim removed 0 bases at V and 1 base at J, leaving 1 base unmatched. The CDR3 totals 15 residues. Germline V lookup: CDR1 SGHRS, CDR2 YFSETQ. CDR3 coding DNA: TGCGCCAGCAGCTTGGGACTAGCTTCCTACAATGAGCAGTTCTTC. Translating it yields CASSLGLASYNEQFF. Variable domain in full (rest from reference TRBV5-1 and TRBJ2-1): KAGVTQTPRYLIKTRGQQVTLSCSPISGHRSVSWYQQTPGQGLQFLFEYFSETQRNKGNFPGRFSGRQFSNSRSEMNVSTLELGDSALYLCASSLGLASYNEQFFGPGTRLTVL.

CDR3 sequence reads: CASSLTESYEQYF. The CDR3 bases are TGTGCCAGTAGTCTTACAGAGTCCTACGAGCAGTACTTC. The chain links TRBV19 to TRBJ2-7; D gene ambiguous. V was shortened by 5 bases and J by 1 base, with 9 bases between the two germline ends. There are 13 residues in the CDR3. Per the germline V gene, CDR1 is LNHDA and CDR2 is SQIVND (reference sequence).

The rearrangement joins TRBV24-1 to TRBJ2-7; 11 bases match TRBD1. Germline CDR1 KGHDR, CDR2 SFDVKD. This CDR3 is built from 13 residues. The V segment lost 6 bases and the J segment 5 bases; nucleotides outside the gene matches: 2. CDR3 DNA: TGTGCCACCAGTAGGACAGGGGGCAACGAGCAGTACTTC. It encodes CATSRTGGNEQYF.

The chain carries TRBV11-2 and TRBJ2-1; D is possibly TRBD2 (5 bases). This CDR3 comprises 15 residues. The V gene's germline CDR1 is SGHAT and CDR2 FQNNGV. Trimming took 3 bases from V and 3 from J, leaving 12 bases between them. The CDR3 region is CASSLGSAGYNEQFF. CDR3 nucleotides: TGTGCCAGCAGCTTGGGTTCGGCGGGCTACAATGAGCAGTTCTTC.

This chain links TRBV3-1 (or the pseudogene TRBV3-2) with TRBJ1-4, with 7 bases that match TRBD1. The trim removed 4 bases at V and 4 bases at J, leaving 6 bases unmatched. CDR3 length equals 15 residues. Germline V gene sequence: CDR1 LGHDT, CDR2 YNNKEL (reference sequence). In DNA form, the CDR3 reads TGTGCCAGCAGCCGTTCCGGGACAGTTAATGAAAAACTGTTTTTT. It encodes CASSRSGTVNEKLFF.

The chain joins TRBV7-2 to TRBJ2-5; 7 bases map to TRBD2. The CDR3 has 16 residues. Trimming at V came to 4 bases and at J to 0 bases, leaving 8 bases not matched to a gene. CDR1 is SGHTA, CDR2 FQGNSA, per germline. CDR3 bases: TGTGCCAGCAGCTCCCACTCCGGGACTAACCAAGAGACCCAGTACTTC. Protein product: CASSSHSGTNQETQYF.

The V and J genes are TRBV27 and TRBJ2-7; 9 bases fit TRBD1. Germline V CDR1 and CDR2: MNHEY, SMNVEV (reference sequence). After removal of 3 bases from V and 4 bases from J, the junction contained 16 bases not matched to a gene. The CDR3 length is 18 residues. CDR3 nucleotide sequence: TGTGCCAGCAGTTTTGACTCCTCCGGGACAGGGTCTGGTTACGAGCAGTACTTC. Its translation: CASSFDSSGTGSGYEQYF.

CDR3 nucleotide sequence: TGTGCCAGCAGCCCGGAGGCCAAAAACATTCAGTACTTC. Protein sequence: CASSPEAKNIQYF. The V and J genes are TRBV5-4 and TRBJ2-4; D gene ambiguous. From germline, CDR1 is SGHNT and CDR2 YYREEE (reference sequence). The V and J ends lost 4 bases and 1 base respectively, with 6 bases between them. The CDR3 is 13 residues long.

V gene TRBV9 combines with J gene TRBJ2-2; D is unclear. Germline values: CDR1 SGDLS, CDR2 YYNGEE. The V and J ends lost 0 bases and 5 bases respectively, with 8 bases between them. The CDR3 runs 14 residues. CDR3 sequence (DNA): TGTGCCAGCAGCGTAGTGAGGTCAACCGGGGAGCTGTTTTTT. Translation gives CASSVVRSTGELFF. The full variable domain, with the rest looked up from reference TRBV9 and TRBJ2-2, is DSGVTQTPKHLITATGQRVTLRCSPRSGDLSVYWYQQSLDQGLQFLIQYYNGEERAKGNILERFSAQQFPDLHSELNLSSLELGDSALYFCASSVVRSTGELFFGEGSRLTVL.

The rearrangement joins TRBV28 to TRBJ2-7, with 7 bases fitting TRBD1. Germline CDR1 is MDHEN and CDR2 is SYDVKM. CDR3 length: 15 amino acids. The trim removed 6 bases at V and 1 base at J, leaving 9 bases unmatched. CDR3 loop: CASSPPRDRSYEQYF. The CDR3 bases are TGTGCCAGCAGCCCACCTCGGGACAGATCCTACGAGCAGTACTTC.

The chain joins TRBV6-2 or TRBV6-3 to TRBJ2-3, with D tentatively TRBD2 (5 bases). This CDR3 has 14 amino acids. V lost 2 bases and J 4 bases, leaving 10 bases between the germline ends. Germline assignment: CDR1 MNHEY and CDR2 SVGEGT. DNA for the CDR3: TGTGCCAGCAGTTACGGGAGTGTAGCAGATACGCAGTATTTT. Translation: CASSYGSVADTQYF.

The genes are TRBV12-5 and TRBJ2-7, with D perhaps matching TRBD2 (5 bases). V was trimmed by 2 bases and J by 7 bases, leaving 12 bases between them. Germline CDR1 and CDR2: LGHNT and FRNRAP. The CDR3 covers 13 residues. The DNA of the CDR3 is TGTGCTAGTGGTTTGCCCCCCGGGGTGGAGCAGTACTTC. Protein sequence: CASGLPPGVEQYF.

This chain links TRBV30 with TRBJ1-3, with D possibly TRBD1 on 6 matching bases. The CDR3 totals 18 residues. V lost 2 bases, J lost 0 bases, and 20 bases lay in between. Germline-derived CDR1 and CDR2 are GTSNPN and SVGIG (reference sequence). The CDR3 is CAWSKLGAAQSSGNTIYF. Here the CDR3 DNA reads TGTGCCTGGAGTAAATTGGGGGCGGCGCAAAGCTCTGGAAACACCATATATTTT.

This clone has a single count. The gene calls are TRBV18 and TRBJ2-7, with a possible D match to TRBD1 (6 bases). Trimming left V 3 bases short and J 0 bases short, with 9 bases between. CDR1 is KGHSH and CDR2 is LQKENI in the germline V gene. CDR3 length: 14 amino acids. For the CDR3, the DNA is TGTGCCAGCTCACCCGACAGGATCTCCTACGAGCAGTACTTC. Translating it yields CASSPDRISYEQYF.

The chain joins TRBV5-1 to TRBJ2-7; possible D gene TRBD2, 7 bases. The V and J ends lost 4 bases and 2 bases respectively, with 16 bases between them. CDR1 is SGHRS, CDR2 YFSETQ, per germline. CDR3 length equals 15 residues. CDR3 DNA: TGCGCCAGCAGCGTGGTGAGGGGGGGCACCTACGAGCAGTACTTC. Protein product: CASSVVRGGTYEQYF.

The rearrangement uses TRBV5-1 and TRBJ2-5; 9 positions agree with TRBD2. This CDR3 is built from 14 residues. V lost 3 bases and J lost 1; bases outside the gene matches: 1. The germline V gene encodes CDR1 SGHRS and CDR2 YFSETQ. The CDR3 DNA follows: TGCGCCAGCAGCTGGGGACTAGCCCAAGAGACCCAGTACTTC. Encoded protein: CASSWGLAQETQYF. The full variable domain, rest sourced from reference TRBV5-1 and TRBJ2-5, is KAGVTQTPRYLIKTRGQQVTLSCSPISGHRSVSWYQQTPGQGLQFLFEYFSETQRNKGNFPGRFSGRQFSNSRSEMNVSTLELGDSALYLCASSWGLAQETQYFGPGTRLLVL.